The 18 T cell receptor beta chains given below trace back to one sample, sequenced in a study of T cells after yellow fever vaccination. MiXCR, applied by TCRdb to the 5' RACE reads, yields one record per CDR3 protein. The repertoire holds some 290,000 distinct CDR3 sequences, with approximately 12% as singletons. The sequencing used CD4+ T cells sorted from PBMCs, collected 45 days after the yellow fever booster vaccination. These receptors all stem from a man aged 18-30 years who received the YFV17D yellow fever vaccine.

The genes are TRBV4-2 and TRBJ2-1, with 8 bases fitting TRBD1. V trimming: 5 bases; J trimming: 6 bases; junction bases outside the gene matches: 6. The CDR3 has 14 residues. Per the germline V gene, CDR1 is LGHNA and CDR2 is YNFKEQ. The CDR3 loop reads CASSYGQGGNEQFF. Here the CDR3 DNA reads TGTGCCAGCAGCTATGGACAGGGAGGCAATGAGCAGTTCTTC.

V is TRBV20-1 and J is TRBJ2-4; unclear D gene. V lost 6 bases and J lost 6, with 18 bases in between. The length of the CDR3 is 14 residues. Germline V CDR1 and CDR2: DFQATT, SNEGSKA (reference sequence). The CDR3 spells CSARPGPSPNIQYF. In DNA form, the CDR3 reads TGCAGTGCCAGGCCCGGACCATCTCCAAACATTCAGTACTTC.

This clonotype was found many times. This chain uses TRBV5-1 with TRBJ2-7, with 8 nucleotides matching TRBD1. The J segment lost 3 bases and the V segment lost 0 bases, leaving 2 bases of the junction unmatched. Germline V gene lookup returns CDR1 SGHRS and CDR2 YFSETQ. CDR3 length: 14 residues. The CDR3 region is CASSLGQGYYEQYF. As DNA, the CDR3 is TGCGCCAGCAGCTTGGGACAGGGGTACTACGAGCAGTACTTC.

This clonotype was detected a few times. The chain joins TRBV10-3 to TRBJ2-3; D remains unclear. Germline assignment: CDR1 ENHRY and CDR2 SYGVKD. The CDR3 runs 15 residues. The germline V and J ends were trimmed by 0 bases and 6 bases, with 13 bases remaining between them. Here the CDR3 reads CAISESGSPKDTQYF. The CDR3 nucleotides read TGTGCCATCAGTGAGTCGGGCAGCCCCAAGGATACGCAGTATTTT.

This clonotype was recorded a few times. The chain carries TRBV2 and TRBJ2-3; 7 bases fit TRBD1. There are 14 residues in the CDR3. V trimming: 8 bases; J trimming: 1 base; junction bases outside the gene matches: 6. Looked up from germline, CDR1 is SNHLY and CDR2 is FYNNEI. CDR3 region: CASGGGTGTDTQYF. CDR3 coding DNA: TGTGCCAGCGGCGGTGGGACAGGCACAGATACGCAGTATTTT. Filled out from reference TRBV2 and TRBJ2-3, the complete variable domain reads EPEVTQTPSHQVTQMGQEVILRCVPISNHLYFYWYRQILGQKVEFLVSFYNNEISEKSEIFDDQFSVERPDGSNFTLKIRSTKLEDSAMYFCASGGGTGTDTQYFGPGTRLTVL.

The V and J genes are TRBV10-3 and TRBJ2-7; perhaps TRBD2 as D (6 bases). CDR3 size: 16 residues. Germline V gene sequence: CDR1 ENHRY, CDR2 SYGVKD. V was trimmed by 0 bases and J by 7 bases, leaving 19 bases between them. This CDR3 reads CAISESPRRGVGEQYF. Here the CDR3 DNA reads TGTGCCATCAGTGAGTCCCCCCGGCGGGGAGTAGGGGAGCAGTACTTC.

Remarks on this clonotype: At one boundary the junction diverges from the germline segment, which might be a read error. The chain uses TRBV6-6 and TRBJ2-5, with D perhaps TRBD1 or TRBD2 (5 bases each). The germline V gene has CDR1 MNHNY and CDR2 SVGAGI (reference sequence). The length of the CDR3 is 15 residues. The CDR3 spells CASSDSGSWGETQYF. The CDR3 coding sequence is TGTGCCAGCAGTGACTCAGGGAGTTGGGGAGAGACCCAGTACTTC.

This chain uses TRBV18 with TRBJ2-5; 10 bases match TRBD1. The CDR3 is made up of 15 amino acids. J was trimmed by 10 bases and V by 3 bases; bases with no gene match: 11. Germline CDR1 is KGHSH and CDR2 is LQKENI. The CDR3 nucleotides read TGTGCCAGCTCACCCCAGGACAGGGGGGACCTTCGCCAGTACTTC. This gives the protein CASSPQDRGDLRQYF.

This clonotype was counted only a few times. This may arise from a read error, as a much more abundant clone is one base away. The chain is built from TRBV7-2 and TRBJ1-5; the D is unclear. Germline CDR1 reads SGHTA; CDR2 reads FQGNSA. The CDR3 sequence is 13 residues long. V lost 2 bases, J lost 2 bases, and 4 bases lay in between. Written as DNA, the CDR3 is TGTGCCAGCAGCTTATACCGCAATCAGCCCCAGCATTTT. Protein product: CASSLYRNQPQHF.

This clonotype was found a few times. This chain joins TRBV12-3 or TRBV12-4 and TRBJ2-6; D not certain. The CDR3 runs 14 residues. The germline V and J ends were trimmed by 8 bases and 1 base, with 9 bases remaining between them. The CDR3 coding sequence is TGTGCCAGCGTCCCTCGGTCTGGGGCCAACGTCCTGACTTTC. It translates to CASVPRSGANVLTF.

This clonotype occurred a few times. CDR3 amino acids: CASSLGTLRTDTQYF. As DNA, the CDR3 is TGCGCCAGCAGCTTGGGGACTCTCCGCACAGATACGCAGTATTTT. The chain uses TRBV5-1 and TRBJ2-3, with D possibly TRBD2 on 5 matching bases. Germline CDR1 and CDR2: SGHRS and YFSETQ. The V end was cut by 0 bases, the J end by 1 base, with 9 bases between. The CDR3 spans 15 residues.

The rearrangement uses TRBV5-5 and TRBJ1-6; 7 nucleotides align to TRBD1. Looked up from germline, CDR1 is SGHKS and CDR2 is YYEKEE (reference sequence). The CDR3 length is 14 residues. Trimming took 4 bases from V and 7 from J; bases not matched to a gene: 5. The CDR3 spells CASSSDRANSPLHF. DNA of the CDR3: TGTGCCAGCAGCAGCGACAGGGCCAATTCACCCCTCCACTTT.

This clonotype was counted at least ten times. This CDR3 is CASSFESANTGELFF. The CDR3 DNA sequence: TGCGCCAGCAGCTTTGAGTCCGCGAACACCGGGGAGCTGTTTTTT. The V call is TRBV5-1, the J call TRBJ2-2; no clear D. Trimming removed 2 bases at V and 0 bases at J, with 8 bases between. The germline CDR1 and CDR2 sequences are SGHRS and YFSETQ. The CDR3 length is 15 residues.

This clonotype was recorded a few times. The chain employs TRBV12-3 or TRBV12-4 and TRBJ1-2; weak D call: TRBD1 (6 bases). The CDR3 has 15 amino acids. V was pared by 3 bases and J by 8 bases, with 19 bases between. The CDR3 loop reads CASSFSNRAVGGYTF. As DNA, the CDR3 is TGTGCCAGCAGTTTTTCCAACAGGGCGGTTGGGGGCTACACCTTC.

This sequence joins TRBV6-2 or TRBV6-3 and TRBJ2-5, with D tentatively TRBD2 (5 bases). The CDR3 has 15 amino acids. The ends were cut back, 4 bases at V and 5 bases at J, with 17 bases in the middle. Germline assignment: CDR1 MNHEY and CDR2 SVGEGT. CDR3 sequence (DNA): TGTGCCAGCAGTTCCAACGGGGTTCCAGATGAGACCCAGTACTTC. It encodes CASSSNGVPDETQYF.

In this sample, this clonotype turned up many times. The gene calls are TRBV6-5 and TRBJ1-3; D not certain. From germline, CDR1 is MNHEY and CDR2 SVGAGI. V lost 4 bases and J 4 bases, leaving 8 bases between the germline ends. The CDR3 contains 13 residues. In DNA, the CDR3 is TGTGCCAGCAGTTGGAGAAGGGGAAACACCATATATTTT. It codes for CASSWRRGNTIYF.

This clonotype appeared a few times. Possible read error: a much larger clone is one base away. CDR3 protein: CATSDWKNTGELFF. The CDR3 bases are TGTGCCACCAGTGATTGGAAGAACACCGGGGAGCTGTTTTTT. This chain links TRBV24-1 with TRBJ2-2; D gene uncertain. The ends were cut back, 2 bases at V and 1 base at J, with 4 bases in the middle. CDR3 length: 14 residues. CDR1 and CDR2 from the germline V gene are KGHDR and SFDVKD.

This clonotype has only a few counts. The junction shows a germline mismatch at one end, possibly a read error. The chain carries TRBV2 and TRBJ2-5; unclear D gene. Germline V gives CDR1 SNHLY, CDR2 FYNNEI. The CDR3 contains 13 residues. As DNA, the CDR3 is TGTGCCAGCAGCGAAGTTAACCAAGAGACCCAGTACTTC. Protein sequence: CASSEVNQETQYF. The full variable domain, with the rest looked up from reference TRBV2 and TRBJ2-5, is EPEVTQTPSHQVTQMGQEVILRCVPISNHLYFYWYRQILGQKVEFLVSFYNNEISEKSEIFDDQFSVERPDGSNFTLKIRSTKLEDSAMYFCASSEVNQETQYFGPGTRLLVL.